In its sample, the clone carrying this T cell receptor beta chain was seen a few times. Germline V CDR1 and CDR2: SGHDT, YYEEEE. V gave up 1 base and J gave up 3 bases, with 13 bases separating them. The CDR3 is 15 residues long. The sample is drawn from a study of blood T cell repertoires in COVID-19. Across the whole study: Sample material is recorded as cDNA or gDNA derived from T cells, B-cell-depleted T cells, or PBMCs.

Clones were sequenced by immunoSEQ multiplex PCR, and TCRdb holds only the in-frame ones, with some missing. This repertoire shows hundreds of thousands of clones, around 88% found once; its top ten account for around 8.7%. The sequencing sample was made of peripheral blood. This sequence joins TRBV5-6 and TRBJ2-5, with D tentatively TRBD2 (5 bases). The receptor was derived from a woman aged 50 to 65 with acute or convalescent COVID-19. CDR3 sequence (DNA): TGTGCCAGCAGCTTGTCCAGGACTCAGAAAGAGACCCAGTACTTC. Translation: CASSLSRTQKETQYF.